The clone carrying this T cell receptor beta chain occurred many times. The antigen is unknown. A second PCR, run for about 7 to 11 cycles, used a sample-barcoded 5' primer plus a J-beta primer mix. Each cDNA molecule, via a template-switch adaptor with 12 random nucleotides, was tagged. TCRdb passed the 5' RACE reads through MiXCR, listing each CDR3 protein once. Of around 650,000 distinct CDR3 sequences detected, approximately 30% appear once; the ten largest clones hold over 15%. The CDR3 loop spans 15 amino acids. The germline V gene has CDR1 MNHEY and CDR2 SVGEGT. J lost 3 bases, V lost 6 bases, and 8 bases had no gene match. The sample belongs to a study of blood T cells in healthy people across ages. Healthy Caucasians from Russia aged about 6 to 100 served as donors. Every sample yielded at least 6 million isolated PBMCs. The study's findings and limits: Higher diversity and more naive CD4+ cells were features of long-lived donors, compared to aged donors.

Sequenced sample: blood. The sequence came from an elderly woman in good health. V and J are TRBV6-2 or TRBV6-3 and TRBJ1-5, with 7 nucleotides matching TRBD1. CDR3 amino acids: CASSADRVDNQPQHF. CDR3 sequence (DNA): TGTGCCAGCAGCGCAGACAGGGTAGACAATCAGCCCCAGCATTTT.